The source of this T cell receptor (beta chain) is a study of T cells in Graves' hyperthyroidism and ophthalmopathy. The source material, RNA transcripts, was used to amplify TCR beta CDR3 regions. TCR CDR3 underwent first-round RT-PCR with the HTBI primer set. MiXCR, applied by TCRdb to the multiplex PCR reads, yields one record per CDR3 protein. The top ten clones hold approximately 7.9% of a sample with 250,000 to 300,000 distinct CDR3 sequences, approximately 13% of them seen once. This clonotype showed up many times. Its antigen is as yet unknown. Clinical symptoms, serum thyroxine and TRAb, thyroid ultrasound and orbital computed tomography were used for the diagnoses. Fresh peripheral blood, 9.5 to 10 ml of it, supplied the PBMCs. The CDR3 consists of 14 residues. Germline values: CDR1 SQVTM, CDR2 ANQGSEA. Deletions cut 2 bases from V and 0 bases from J, with 10 bases between. Notes on the study in general: Appearing also in blood were most of the thyroid clonotypes expanded above 0.001.

Input material: blood. This clonotype was obtained from a woman in her thirties or forties with Graves' hyperthyroidism. The gene calls are TRBV29-1 and TRBJ1-1; the D is unclear. The CDR3 nucleotides read TGCAGCGTTGAATACGGTCTACTGAACACTGAAGCTTTCTTT. This gives the protein CSVEYGLLNTEAFF.